This is a list of T cell receptor beta chains from one sample in a study of shared clonotypes between healthy human individuals. TCRdb keeps only in-frame clones here, not all; method: immunoSEQ multiplex PCR. Of more than 2 million clones listed, roughly 96% were seen once; the top ten hold about 0.13%. The sample was naive CD4+ T cells sorted from blood. The source is a young man in good health. Each CDR3 is given with its conserved first and last residue. Fields, in order: clone size, J gene, D gene, V gene, CDR3 protein, CDR3 DNA. D genes are given only for firm matches. Some rows mark clone size as missing; the rest say once, few, many or name a class of expanded clone.

>NA|TRBJ1-2|NA|TRBV28
CASSPRMGGYTF
TGTGCCAGCAGTCCGCGGATGGGTGGCTACACCTTC
>NA|TRBJ1-1|NA|TRBV6-1
CAISDQYGQPAFF
TGTGCCATCAGTGATCAGTATGGACAGCCGGCTTTCTTT
>NA|TRBJ2-7|TRBD1|TRBV7-9
CASSRWDRSSYEQYF
TGTGCCAGCAGCCGTTGGGACAGGAGCTCCTACGAGCAGTACTTC
>NA|TRBJ1-2|TRBD1|TRBV28
CASSFRGQGSGYTF
TGTGCCAGCAGTTTTAGGGGACAGGGGAGTGGCTACACCTTC
>NA|TRBJ2-1|NA|TRBV25-1
CATVGRGPYNEQFF
TGTGCCACCGTGGGGCGGGGGCCTTACAATGAGCAGTTCTTC
>NA|TRBJ2-7|TRBD1|TRBV4-2
CASSQDRGNFYEQYF
TGTGCCAGCAGCCAAGACAGGGGGAATTTCTACGAGCAGTACTTC
>NA|TRBJ2-3|NA|TRBV7-9
CASSLSSSVKKVDTQYF
TGTGCCAGCAGCCTATCCTCTAGCGTCAAGAAAGTTGATACGCAGTATTTT
>NA|TRBJ2-4|NA|TRBV4-1
CASSQEGGLAKNIQYF
TGCGCCAGCAGCCAAGAAGGTGGGCTAGCCAAAAACATTCAGTACTTC
>NA|TRBJ1-2|NA|TRBV5-1
CASRPSTENYGYTF
TGCGCCAGCAGACCTTCGACAGAGAACTATGGCTACACCTTC
>NA|TRBJ1-6|NA|TRBV30
CACIGNYNSPLHF
TGTGCCTGCATAGGGAATTATAATTCACCCCTCCACTTT
>once|TRBJ2-5|NA|TRBV20-1
CSTRSETQYF
TGCAGTACCCGGTCAGAGACCCAGTACTTC
>NA|TRBJ2-7|NA|TRBV18
CASSSGRRAYEQYF
TGTGCCAGCTCATCGGGGCGGCGCGCCTACGAGCAGTACTTC
>NA|TRBJ2-1|NA|TRBV30
CAWSVTLGSFNEQFF
TGTGCCTGGAGTGTTACTTTGGGGTCTTTCAATGAGCAGTTCTTC
>NA|TRBJ2-7|NA|TRBV28
CASRDPGPSYEQYF
TGTGCCAGCAGGGATCCGGGACCATCCTACGAGCAGTACTTC
>NA|TRBJ2-7|TRBD1|TRBV25-1
CASSYGTGPSYEQYF
TGTGCCAGCAGTTACGGGACAGGCCCCTCCTACGAGCAGTACTTC
>once|TRBJ2-1|TRBD2|TRBV5-1
CASSLRLAGGNEQFF
TGCGCCAGCAGCTTGAGACTAGCGGGAGGCAATGAGCAGTTCTTC
>NA|TRBJ1-4|NA|TRBV27
CASSSRLFNEKLFF
TGTGCCAGCAGTTCTCGACTCTTTAATGAAAAACTGTTTTTT
>NA|TRBJ1-2|NA|TRBV7-2
CASSLGDRGYTF
TGTGCCAGCAGCCTAGGAGACAGGGGCTACACCTTC